This paragraph reports one TCR beta chain. This record belongs to a study of blood T cell repertoires in COVID-19. Turning to the study itself: From the United States, Italy and Spain came samples of acute and convalescent COVID-19.

Data came from immunoSEQ multiplex PCR; TCRdb stores just in-frame clones and leaves some out. The table shows around 100,000 clones, with about nine tenths occurring only once. This CDR3 spans 16 amino acids. Germline CDR1 is GTSNPN and CDR2 is SVGIG (reference sequence). Germline trimming cut 3 bases from V and 7 bases from J; bases unmatched to any gene: 11. V usage is TRBV30 and J usage is TRBJ2-1, with 11 bases matching TRBD2. The receptor comes from a man aged 50 or older with acute or convalescent COVID-19. The sample taken for sequencing was peripheral blood. CDR3 DNA: TGTGCCTGGAGAGTAGCGGGAGGGCCCCAAGGAAATGAGCAGTTCTTC. The encoded protein is CAWRVAGGPQGNEQFF.